This passage covers 32 T cell receptor beta chains from one sample sequenced in a study of OX40 agonist ivuxolimab in advanced cancers. Profiled with immunoSEQ multiplex PCR; TCRdb holds only in-frame clones, not every one. The data show fewer than 80,000 clones, with roughly 73% seen just once and over 1.5% held by the top ten. This specimen was CD4+ or CD8+ T cells sorted from blood, taken in a trial of the OX40 agonist ivuxolimab. These receptors were obtained from an adult with an advanced solid tumor such as melanoma, head and neck, liver or kidney cancer.

The chain combines TRBV7-6 with TRBJ2-7, with a weak D call TRBD2 (6 bases). Trimming took off 3 bases at V and 3 bases at J, with 12 bases between the two ends. The CDR3 covers 14 residues. CDR1 and CDR2 from the germline V gene are SGHVS and FNYEAQ. The CDR3 DNA reads as TGTGCCAGCAGCTTTGGGACTTCCGACTACGAGCAGTACTTC. Translation: CASSFGTSDYEQYF.

A note on this clone: Additional DNA sequences in this sample encode the identical CDR3. This chain uses TRBV11-2 with TRBJ1-1; D uncertain. This CDR3 comprises 14 residues. Trimming shortened V by 1 base and J by 1 base, and 7 bases separated the two germline ends. CDR1 is SGHAT, CDR2 FQNNGV, per germline. CDR3 DNA sequence: TGTGCCAGCAGCTTAGGGACGGCGAACACTGAAGCTTTCTTT. Protein: CASSLGTANTEAFF.

In this sample, this clone turned up a few times. The gene calls are TRBV4-2 and TRBJ2-3; D gene uncertain. The CDR3 is 11 amino acids. Trimming shortened V by 1 base and J by 7 bases, and 3 bases separated the two germline ends. The germline gives CDR1 LGHNA, CDR2 YNFKEQ. The CDR3 nucleotides read TGTGCCAGCAGCCAAGCGTATACGCAGTATTTT. It codes for CASSQAYTQYF.

This clone was detected ten times or more. The chain links TRBV5-1 to TRBJ2-7; TRBD2 matches 14 bases. The V gene end was trimmed by 4 bases and the J gene end by 7 bases; junction bases not matched to a gene: 7. This CDR3 has 15 amino acids. Germline V gene sequence: CDR1 SGHRS, CDR2 YFSETQ. The CDR3 DNA reads as TGCGCCAGCAGCATGGGACTAGCGGGAGTCATGGAGCAGTACTTC. Residues: CASSMGLAGVMEQYF.

This clone was recorded a few times. The chain recombines TRBV2 with TRBJ2-4, with unresolved D. The CDR3 totals 16 residues. Trimming shortened V by 5 bases and J by 0 bases, and 14 bases separated the two germline ends. CDR1 is SNHLY and CDR2 is FYNNEI in the germline V gene. CDR3 nucleotides: TGTGCCAGCAGTTCCCCAAGGATACTAGCCAAAAACATTCAGTACTTC. Protein product: CASSSPRILAKNIQYF.

The gene calls are TRBV5-1 and TRBJ1-1; D is undetermined. In germline, CDR1 is SGHRS, CDR2 YFSETQ. This CDR3 is built from 14 residues. V gave up 2 bases and J gave up 1 base, with 9 bases separating them. CDR3 sequence: CASSLVRGNTEAFF. DNA for the CDR3: TGCGCCAGCAGCTTAGTCCGGGGGAACACTGAAGCTTTCTTT.

The chain has TRBV5-1 and TRBJ2-1, with TRBD1 identical over 7 bases. CDR1 and CDR2 (germline): SGHRS, YFSETQ. The CDR3 contains 12 residues. V gave up 4 bases and J gave up 13 bases; unmatched junction bases: 8. The CDR3 DNA sequence: TGCGCCAGCAGCAGCCCAGGGGGTGGTCAGTTCTTC. This gives the protein CASSSPGGGQFF.

The CDR3 nucleotides are TGTGCCAGCAGTGAAACCGGGGGGGCCACCGGGGAGCTGTTTTTT. It codes for CASSETGGATGELFF. V usage is TRBV6-4 and J usage is TRBJ2-2, with 8 bases fitting TRBD2. The CDR3 runs to 15 residues. The germline V gene encodes CDR1 MRHNA and CDR2 SNTAGT. Losses at the gene ends were 3 bases for V and 4 bases for J; bases not matched to a gene: 4.

The chain is built from TRBV27 and TRBJ1-1; possibly TRBD1 for D (6 bases). V was cut by 7 bases and J by 3 bases, with 18 bases left in between. Germline CDR1 and CDR2: MNHEY and SMNVEV (reference sequence). The CDR3 is made up of 15 amino acids. CDR3 sequence: CASISTPGGHTEAFF. In DNA, the CDR3 is TGTGCCAGCATTTCCACTCCGGGGGGCCACACTGAAGCTTTCTTT.

V usage is TRBV7-9 and J usage is TRBJ2-1; the D gene is possibly TRBD2 (6 bases). The CDR3 has 15 residues. Trimming pared 4 bases from V and 6 bases from J, leaving 16 bases between. Germline CDR1 SEHNR, CDR2 FQNEAQ (reference sequence). The CDR3 reads CASSYTGDWGNEQFF. For the CDR3, the DNA is TGTGCCAGCAGCTACACCGGGGACTGGGGCAATGAGCAGTTCTTC.

Here the CDR3 reads CASSESALDRYNEQFF. The CDR3 DNA is TGCGCCAGCAGTGAGTCCGCGCTAGATAGGTACAATGAGCAGTTCTTC. This chain uses TRBV10-2 with TRBJ2-1, with unresolved D. Germline V gives CDR1 WSHSY, CDR2 SAAADI. V lost 0 bases and J 4 bases, leaving 13 bases between the germline ends. The CDR3 has 16 residues.

V gene TRBV7-9 combines with J gene TRBJ1-5; TRBD1 matches 8 bases. Trimming took 5 bases from V and 8 from J; bases not matched to a gene: 8. Germline CDR1 is SEHNR and CDR2 is FQNEAQ (reference sequence). The CDR3 contains 14 residues. The CDR3 reads CASSVGQGREPQHF. CDR3 coding DNA: TGTGCCAGCAGCGTCGGACAGGGTCGGGAGCCCCAGCATTTT. Based on the CDR3 plus reference TRBV7-9 and TRBJ1-5, the full variable domain is DTGVSQNPRHKITKRGQNVTFRCDPISEHNRLYWYRQTLGQGPEFLTYFQNEAQLEKSRLLSDRFSAERPKGSFSTLEIQRTEQGDSAMYLCASSVGQGREPQHFGDGTRLSIL.

The V and J genes are TRBV18 and TRBJ2-3, with 8 nucleotides matching TRBD2. The CDR3 length is 16 residues. Trimming took 3 bases from V and 7 from J; bases not matched to a gene: 12. CDR1 KGHSH and CDR2 LQKENI come from the germline V gene. CDR3 loop: CASSPPTGGGTNTQYF. As DNA, the CDR3 is TGTGCCAGCTCACCGCCTACCGGGGGGGGCACGAATACGCAGTATTTT.

The V gene is TRBV5-1, the J gene TRBJ2-7, with 7 bases that match TRBD1. J gave up 2 bases and V 3 bases, and 8 bases lay outside the gene matches. The CDR3 covers 15 residues. Looked up from germline, CDR1 is SGHRS and CDR2 is YFSETQ. This chain's CDR3 is CASSWSGTAPYEQYF. The DNA of the CDR3 is TGCGCCAGCAGCTGGTCCGGGACAGCGCCCTACGAGCAGTACTTC.

The chain is built from TRBV28 and TRBJ2-1; D possibly corresponds to TRBD2 (6 bases). The CDR3 is 13 amino acids. Trimming cost V 7 bases and J 9 bases, with 16 bases left between them. CDR1 is MDHEN, CDR2 SYDVKM, per germline. CDR3 loop: CASKISGLLEQFF. CDR3 in DNA: TGTGCCAGCAAAATAAGCGGGCTCCTTGAGCAGTTCTTC.

The chain joins TRBV6-1 to TRBJ1-2, with 7 bases identical to TRBD1. CDR1 and CDR2 from the germline V gene are MNHNS and SASEGT. The CDR3 contains 14 residues. Unmatched junction bases numbered 2, after V lost 3 bases and J lost 1 base. DNA of the CDR3: TGTGCCAGCAGTGAGGGACAGCGTAACTATGGCTACACCTTC. Amino acid sequence: CASSEGQRNYGYTF.

V usage is TRBV9 and J usage is TRBJ2-3; D remains ambiguous. Trimming took 0 bases from V and 1 from J, leaving 3 bases between them. The CDR3 spans 13 residues. CDR1 and CDR2 (germline): SGDLS, YYNGEE. CDR3 sequence reads: CASSVAGTDTQYF. CDR3 sequence (DNA): TGTGCCAGCAGCGTAGCAGGCACAGATACGCAGTATTTT.

V and J are TRBV10-3 and TRBJ2-3; 9 positions match TRBD1. There are 15 residues in the CDR3. V lost 10 bases and J lost 3; bases outside the gene matches: 11. Germline lookup yields CDR1 ENHRY and CDR2 SYGVKD. For the CDR3, the DNA is TGTGCCACCCAAATCCGGGACAGGGTTACAGATACGCAGTATTTT. This codes for CATQIRDRVTDTQYF.

The V gene is TRBV29-1, the J gene TRBJ2-2; the D is unclear. The CDR3 totals 13 residues. CDR1 SQVTM and CDR2 ANQGSEA come from the germline V gene. V was shortened by 2 bases and J by 8 bases, with 12 bases between the two germline ends. The CDR3 DNA is TGCAGCGTTGAATGGGCGTGGACGGGGGAGCTGTTTTTT. Translating gives CSVEWAWTGELFF.

This chain joins TRBV11-3 and TRBJ2-3; D gene unclear. This CDR3 has 13 residues. Germline V gene sequence: CDR1 SGHNT, CDR2 YENEEA. V lost 4 bases and J 2 bases, leaving 7 bases between the germline ends. CDR3 in DNA: TGTGCCAGCAGCTCTGGCCTCACAGATACGCAGTATTTT. Its protein product is CASSSGLTDTQYF.

This clone was picked up a small number of times. The CDR3 is CSVDHQGQETQYF. The DNA for the CDR3 is TGCAGCGTTGATCACCAGGGCCAAGAGACCCAGTACTTC. The chain joins TRBV29-1 to TRBJ2-5; D is possibly TRBD1 (5 bases). V was shortened by 3 bases and J by 1 base, with 9 bases between the two germline ends. Germline V gene sequence: CDR1 SQVTM, CDR2 ANQGSEA. The CDR3 has 13 amino acids.

This clone was counted a few times. The genes are TRBV9 and TRBJ1-2; the match to TRBD1 covers 8 bases. CDR1 and CDR2 (germline): SGDLS, YYNGEE. J was trimmed by 4 bases and V by 0 bases; bases with no gene match: 5. The CDR3 consists of 15 residues. DNA for the CDR3: TGTGCCAGCAGCGTAGCTGCCCAGGGGGCCTATGGCTACACCTTC. Translating it yields CASSVAAQGAYGYTF.

This clone was seen more than once but under ten times. V and J are TRBV28 and TRBJ2-3, with 9 bases identical to TRBD2. CDR3 size: 17 residues. Trimming took 5 bases from V and 1 from J; bases not matched to a gene: 10. Germline CDR1 is MDHEN and CDR2 is SYDVKM. CDR3 in amino acids: CASSPPPWTSGTDTQYF. The DNA of the CDR3 is TGTGCCAGCAGTCCACCCCCCTGGACTAGCGGCACAGATACGCAGTATTTT.

This sequence joins TRBV5-8 and TRBJ1-1; weak D call: TRBD1 (5 bases). With 3 bases removed from V and 6 bases from J, the gap between germline ends came to 24 bases. CDR1 is SGHTS, CDR2 YDEGEE, per germline. This CDR3 spans 17 amino acids. The CDR3 here is CASSSKTDRRSISEAFF. CDR3 in DNA: TGTGCCAGCAGCTCCAAGACAGACCGGCGTTCGATATCTGAAGCTTTCTTT.

The genes are TRBV13 and TRBJ1-1; weak D call: TRBD1 (5 bases). Trimming removed 10 bases at V and 1 base at J, with 10 bases between. The V gene's germline CDR1 is PRHDT and CDR2 FYEKMQ (reference sequence). CDR3 length: 12 residues. The CDR3: CATGAQNTEAFF. The CDR3 nucleotides read TGTGCCACCGGGGCCCAGAACACTGAAGCTTTCTTT.

The chain combines TRBV2 with TRBJ2-7; 8 bases are a match to TRBD1. Germline V gene lookup returns CDR1 SNHLY and CDR2 FYNNEI. Trimming removed 5 bases from V and 13 bases from J; junction bases left unmatched: 16. The CDR3 runs to 14 residues. The CDR3 is CASSTGMQGAGQYF. CDR3 coding DNA: TGTGCCAGCAGTACAGGCATGCAGGGGGCTGGTCAATACTTC.

This chain joins TRBV11-2 and TRBJ1-1; D might be TRBD1 (5 bases). Germline values: CDR1 SGHAT, CDR2 FQNNGV. CDR3 length: 16 residues. V was pared by 1 base and J by 1 base, with 13 bases between. CDR3 bases: TGTGCCAGCAGCTTAGGATACGGGAGGGGGAACACTGAAGCTTTCTTT. Translation gives CASSLGYGRGNTEAFF.

The CDR3 bases are TGTGCCAGTAGGAAATCACAGGGGGCGCGGAACACTGAAGCTTTCTTT. Its protein product is CASRKSQGARNTEAFF. The genes are TRBV19 and TRBJ1-1, with 9 bases fitting TRBD1. Germline V lookup: CDR1 LNHDA, CDR2 SQIVND (reference sequence). J gave up 1 base and V 6 bases, and 9 bases lay outside the gene matches. The CDR3 is 16 residues long.

The chain links TRBV6-6 to TRBJ1-4; maybe TRBD1 (5 bases). The CDR3 extends over 14 amino acids. V was cut by 2 bases and J by 10 bases, with 14 bases left in between. Germline V lookup: CDR1 MNHNY, CDR2 SVGAGI (reference sequence). CDR3 DNA: TGTGCCAGCAGTTACGGGGCGGCTGAGGGAAAACTGTTTTTT. Its translation is CASSYGAAEGKLFF.

This clone has only a few counts. V usage is TRBV6-5 and J usage is TRBJ1-6; D is unclear. This CDR3 region has 14 residues. Germline-derived CDR1 and CDR2 are MNHEY and SVGAGI. V dropped 3 bases and J dropped 7 bases, with 10 bases sitting between them. CDR3 protein: CASSYHGANSPLHF. In DNA, the CDR3 is TGTGCCAGCAGTTATCACGGAGCCAATTCACCCCTCCACTTT.

The chain carries TRBV5-1 and TRBJ2-1; perhaps TRBD2 as D (6 bases). V lost 0 bases, J lost 5 bases, and 15 bases lay in between. Germline CDR1 SGHRS, CDR2 YFSETQ. The CDR3 consists of 16 residues. The CDR3 here is CASSLVSGAINNEQFF. DNA of the CDR3: TGCGCCAGCAGCTTGGTGTCGGGAGCGATCAACAATGAGCAGTTCTTC.

This clone was seen just once. V is TRBV5-1 and J is TRBJ2-5, with 10 bases that match TRBD2. The trim removed 1 base at V and 5 bases at J, leaving 2 bases unmatched. Per the germline V gene, CDR1 is SGHRS and CDR2 is YFSETQ. The CDR3 runs 14 residues. CDR3: CASSLKLAGETQYF. CDR3 sequence (DNA): TGCGCCAGCAGCTTGAAACTAGCGGGGGAGACCCAGTACTTC.